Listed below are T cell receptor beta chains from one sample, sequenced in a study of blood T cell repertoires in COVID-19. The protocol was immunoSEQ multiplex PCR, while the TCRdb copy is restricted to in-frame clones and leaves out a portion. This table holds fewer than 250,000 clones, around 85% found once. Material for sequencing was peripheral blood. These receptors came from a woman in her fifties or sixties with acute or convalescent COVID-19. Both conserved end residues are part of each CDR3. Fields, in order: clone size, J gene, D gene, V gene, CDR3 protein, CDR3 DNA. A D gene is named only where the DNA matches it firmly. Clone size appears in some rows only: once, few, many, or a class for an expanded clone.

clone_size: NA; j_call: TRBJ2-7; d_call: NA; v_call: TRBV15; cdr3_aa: CATSVTEGYEQYF; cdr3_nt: TGTGCCACCAGCGTTACAGAAGGCTACGAGCAGTACTTC
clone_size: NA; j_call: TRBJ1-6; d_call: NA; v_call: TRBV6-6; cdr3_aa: CASSYEGRNNSPLHF; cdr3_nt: TGTGCCAGCAGTTACGAGGGAAGGAATAATTCACCCCTCCACTTT
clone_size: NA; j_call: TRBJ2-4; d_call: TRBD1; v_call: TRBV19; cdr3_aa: CASSIGGQGRIQYF; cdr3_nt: TGTGCCAGTAGTATCGGGGGACAGGGGAGGATTCAGTACTTC
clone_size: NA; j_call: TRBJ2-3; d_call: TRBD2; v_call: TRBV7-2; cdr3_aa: CASSPELLAGGGTDTQYF; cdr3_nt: TGTGCCAGCAGCCCGGAGCTTCTAGCGGGAGGCGGCACAGATACGCAGTATTTT
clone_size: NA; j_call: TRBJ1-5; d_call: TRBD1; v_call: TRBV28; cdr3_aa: CASRQGAEGNQPQHF; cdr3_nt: TGTGCCAGCAGACAGGGGGCTGAGGGCAATCAGCCCCAGCATTTT
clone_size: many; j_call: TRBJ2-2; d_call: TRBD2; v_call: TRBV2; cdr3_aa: CASRVGGGASTGELFF; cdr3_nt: TGTGCCAGCCGAGTCGGCGGGGGGGCGAGCACCGGGGAGCTGTTTTTT
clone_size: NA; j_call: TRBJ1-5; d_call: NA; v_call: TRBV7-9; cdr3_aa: CASSLSEQPQHF; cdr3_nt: TGTGCCAGCAGCTTGAGCGAACAGCCCCAGCATTTT
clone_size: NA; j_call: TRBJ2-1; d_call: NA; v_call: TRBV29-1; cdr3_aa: CSVERRDNEQFF; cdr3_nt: TGCAGCGTTGAAAGGAGAGACAATGAGCAGTTCTTC
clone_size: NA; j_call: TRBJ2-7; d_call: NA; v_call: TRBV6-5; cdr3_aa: CASSYVRGSYEQYF; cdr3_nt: TGTGCCAGCAGTTACGTCAGGGGATCCTACGAGCAGTACTTC
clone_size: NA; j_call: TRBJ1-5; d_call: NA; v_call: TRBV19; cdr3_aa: CASSIGTDNQPQHF; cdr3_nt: TGTGCCAGTAGTATTGGGACTGATAATCAGCCCCAGCATTTT
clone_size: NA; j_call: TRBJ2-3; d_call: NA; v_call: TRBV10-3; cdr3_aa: CAISELMGKCGTDTDTQYF; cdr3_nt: TGTGCCATCAGTGAGTTGATGGGTAAGTGCGGGACCGACACAGATACGCAGTATTTT
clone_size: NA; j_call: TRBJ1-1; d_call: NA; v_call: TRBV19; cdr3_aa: CASSFYGGDTEAFF; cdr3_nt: TGTGCCAGTAGTTTTTACGGGGGGGACACTGAAGCTTTCTTT
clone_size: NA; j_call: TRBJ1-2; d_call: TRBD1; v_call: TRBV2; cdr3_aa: CASRPGTGGRYGYTF; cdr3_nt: TGTGCCAGCAGGCCTGGGACAGGGGGCCGGTATGGCTACACCTTC
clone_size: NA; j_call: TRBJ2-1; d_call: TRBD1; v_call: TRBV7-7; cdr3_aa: CASSLGGQGQGNEQFF; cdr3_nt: TGTGCTAGCAGCTTAGGGGGACAGGGTCAGGGCAATGAGCAGTTCTTC
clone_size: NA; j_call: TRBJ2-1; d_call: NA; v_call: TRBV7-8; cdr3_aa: CASSRDKYNEQFF; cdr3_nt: TGTGCCAGCAGCCGGGACAAGTACAATGAGCAGTTCTTC
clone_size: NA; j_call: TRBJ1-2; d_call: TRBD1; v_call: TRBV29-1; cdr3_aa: CSVLPGGGSGYTF; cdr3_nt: TGCAGCGTCCTACCAGGGGGAGGTTCGGGCTACACCTTC
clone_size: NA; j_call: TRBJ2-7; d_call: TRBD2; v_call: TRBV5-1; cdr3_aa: CASSLGASSGRAIYEQYF; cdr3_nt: TGCGCCAGCAGCTTGGGGGCCTCTAGCGGGAGGGCCATTTACGAGCAGTACTTC
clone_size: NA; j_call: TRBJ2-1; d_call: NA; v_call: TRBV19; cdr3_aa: CASTVSAGSDNEQFF; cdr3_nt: TGTGCCAGTACCGTGTCGGCGGGGTCTGACAATGAGCAGTTCTTC
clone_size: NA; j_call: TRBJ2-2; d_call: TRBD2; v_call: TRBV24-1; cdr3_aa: CATRRLAGSGELFF; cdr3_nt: TGTGCCACCAGAAGACTAGCGGGGAGCGGGGAGCTGTTTTTT
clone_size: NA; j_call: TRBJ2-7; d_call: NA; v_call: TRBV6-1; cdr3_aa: CASSEISGIKDEQYF; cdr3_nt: TGTGCCAGCAGTGAAATCTCCGGGATTAAGGACGAGCAGTACTTC
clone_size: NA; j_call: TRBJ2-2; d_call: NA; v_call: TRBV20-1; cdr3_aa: CSASSTNTGELFF; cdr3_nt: TGCAGTGCTAGTTCTACGAACACCGGGGAGCTGTTTTTT
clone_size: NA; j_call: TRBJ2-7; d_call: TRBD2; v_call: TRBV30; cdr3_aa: CATERAGEREQYF; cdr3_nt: TGTGCCACCGAACGAGCGGGGGAAAGGGAGCAGTACTTC
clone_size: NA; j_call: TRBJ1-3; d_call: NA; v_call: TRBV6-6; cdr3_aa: CASSTTVGGSGNTIYF; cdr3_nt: TGTGCCAGCAGCACTACAGTGGGGGGCTCTGGAAACACCATATATTTT
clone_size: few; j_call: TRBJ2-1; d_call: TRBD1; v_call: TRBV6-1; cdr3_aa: CASSEKDTGAYNEQFF; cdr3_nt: TGTGCCAGCAGTGAAAAGGATACAGGGGCCTACAATGAGCAGTTCTTC
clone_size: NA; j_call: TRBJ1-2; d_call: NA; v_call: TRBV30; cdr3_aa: CAWSVLTGNGYTF; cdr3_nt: TGTGCCTGGAGTGTACTCACAGGGAATGGCTACACCTTC
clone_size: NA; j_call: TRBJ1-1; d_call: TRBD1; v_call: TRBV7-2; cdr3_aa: CASSRTGTGTEAFF; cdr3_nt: TGTGCCAGCAGCCGGACAGGGACAGGCACTGAAGCTTTCTTT
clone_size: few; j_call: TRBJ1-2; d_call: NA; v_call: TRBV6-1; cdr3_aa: CASSEGRGYTF; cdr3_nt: TGTGCCAGCAGTGAGGGCCGTGGCTACACCTTC
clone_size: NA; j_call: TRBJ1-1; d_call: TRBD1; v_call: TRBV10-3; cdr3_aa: CAISETGGTEAFF; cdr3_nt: TGTGCCATCAGTGAAACAGGGGGCACTGAAGCTTTCTTT
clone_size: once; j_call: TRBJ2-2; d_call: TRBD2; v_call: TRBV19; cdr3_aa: CASSKRGATGTGELFF; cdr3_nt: TGTGCCAGTAGTAAGCGGGGGGCAACTGGGACCGGGGAGCTGTTTTTT
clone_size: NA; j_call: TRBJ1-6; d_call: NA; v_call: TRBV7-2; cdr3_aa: CASSPAPGGLGNSPLHF; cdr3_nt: TGTGCCAGCAGCCCTGCCCCTGGGGGCCTGGGTAATTCACCCCTCCACTTT
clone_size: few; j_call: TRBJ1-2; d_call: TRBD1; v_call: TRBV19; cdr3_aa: CASSMRDRANYGYTF; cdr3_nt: TGTGCCAGTAGTATGCGGGACAGGGCTAACTATGGCTACACCTTC
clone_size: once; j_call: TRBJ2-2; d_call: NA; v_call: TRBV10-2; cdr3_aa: CASSAQDSAGGELFF; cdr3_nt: TGCGCCAGCAGTGCCCAAGACTCGGCCGGCGGGGAGCTGTTTTTT
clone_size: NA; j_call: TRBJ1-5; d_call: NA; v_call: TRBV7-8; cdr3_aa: CASSLAAGQPQHF; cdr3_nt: TGTGCCAGCAGCTTAGCGGCGGGACAGCCCCAGCATTTT
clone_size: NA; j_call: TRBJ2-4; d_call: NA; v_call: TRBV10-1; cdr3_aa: CASRGRTENIQYF; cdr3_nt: TGCGCCAGCAGGGGCAGGACAGAAAACATTCAGTACTTC
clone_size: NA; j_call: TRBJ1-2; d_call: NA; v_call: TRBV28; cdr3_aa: CASSLGGVPRNYGYTF; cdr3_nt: TGTGCCAGCAGCTTAGGGGGGGTGCCAAGAAACTATGGCTACACCTTC
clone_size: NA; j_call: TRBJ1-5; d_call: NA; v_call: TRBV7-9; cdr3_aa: CASSPPQGPFNQPQHF; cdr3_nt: TGTGCCAGCAGCCCACCTCAGGGCCCATTCAATCAGCCCCAGCATTTT
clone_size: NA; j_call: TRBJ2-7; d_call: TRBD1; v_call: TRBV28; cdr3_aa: CAAGDRFFYEQYF; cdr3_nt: TGTGCCGCTGGGGACAGATTCTTCTACGAGCAGTACTTC
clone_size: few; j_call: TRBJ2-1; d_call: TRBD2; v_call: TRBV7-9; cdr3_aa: CASSLRLAGVGNEQFF; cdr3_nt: TGTGCCAGCAGCCTTCGACTAGCGGGGGTGGGCAATGAGCAGTTCTTC
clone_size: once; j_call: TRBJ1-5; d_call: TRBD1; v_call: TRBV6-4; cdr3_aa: CASSNCDRASNQPQHF; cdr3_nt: TGTGCCAGCAGTAATTGCGACAGGGCGAGCAATCAGCCCCAGCATTTT
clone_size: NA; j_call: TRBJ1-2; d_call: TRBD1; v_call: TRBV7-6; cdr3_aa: CASSWRQGDGYTF; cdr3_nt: TGTGCCAGCAGCTGGCGACAGGGAGATGGCTACACCTTC
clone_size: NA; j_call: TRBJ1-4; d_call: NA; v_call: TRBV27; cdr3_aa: CASSSIRNEKLFF; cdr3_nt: TGTGCCAGCAGTTCCATCAGAAATGAAAAACTGTTTTTT
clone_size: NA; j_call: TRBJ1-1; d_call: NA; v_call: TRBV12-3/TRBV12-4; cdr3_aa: CASSPTGRVIAFF; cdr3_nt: TGTGCCAGCAGCCCTACAGGGAGGGTCATAGCGTTCTTT
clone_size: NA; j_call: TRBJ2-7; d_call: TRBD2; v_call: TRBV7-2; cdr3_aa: CASSLASGVPYEQYF; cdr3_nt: TGTGCCAGCAGCTTGGCTAGCGGGGTCCCCTACGAGCAGTACTTC
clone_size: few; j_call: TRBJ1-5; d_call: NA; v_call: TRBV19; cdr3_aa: CASSTGLNQPQHF; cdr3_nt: TGTGCCAGTAGTACGGGACTCAATCAGCCCCAGCATTTT
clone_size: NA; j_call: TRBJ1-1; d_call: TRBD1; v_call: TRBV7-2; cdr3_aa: CASSLVGTGGMNTEAFF; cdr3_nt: TGTGCCAGCAGCTTAGTGGGGACAGGGGGAATGAACACTGAAGCTTTCTTT